This entry lists 31 T cell receptor beta chains sequenced from one sample in a study of cytomegalovirus exposure and HLA in healthy donors. It was with 60 Vbeta and 13 Jbeta primers that the PCR ran. Clones were read by immunoSEQ multiplex PCR, and TCRdb kept only the in-frame ones, dropping some. The table lists 90,000 to 110,000 clones, about 13% of them singletons. Sequenced material: PBMCs. The source of these receptors is a man aged 40-49 years in good health and CMV-seropositive.

This sequence joins TRBV7-8 and TRBJ2-7, with 15 bases fitting TRBD2. V trimming: 5 bases; J trimming: 3 bases; junction bases outside the gene matches: 5. Germline lookup yields CDR1 SGHVS and CDR2 FQNEAQ. This CDR3 region has 16 residues. The DNA of the CDR3 is TGTGCCAGCAGCCCAGAGGGACTAGCGGGAGGCTACGAGCAGTACTTC. Translation: CASSPEGLAGGYEQYF.

This clone was found a few times. This rearrangement joins TRBV30 to TRBJ1-1, with D unclear. The CDR3 contains 15 residues. CDR1 GTSNPN and CDR2 SVGIG come from the germline V gene (reference sequence). V lost 0 bases to trimming and J lost 3 bases, with 14 bases between them. The chain's CDR3 is CAWSVLRGIDTEAFF. CDR3 DNA sequence: TGTGCCTGGAGTGTACTTCGGGGTATCGACACTGAAGCTTTCTTT.

Only a few counts were recorded for this clone. The chain recombines TRBV5-6 with TRBJ2-5; 10 nucleotides align to TRBD1. Germline trimming cut 4 bases from V and 2 bases from J; bases unmatched to any gene: 17. Germline V gene data show CDR1 as SGHDT and CDR2 as YYEEEE. The CDR3 runs to 19 residues. Here the CDR3 DNA reads TGTGCCAGCAGCGACCTTTGGGGACAGGGGAGGTCCATTCAAGAGACCCAGTACTTC. Its translation: CASSDLWGQGRSIQETQYF.

This clone was seen a handful of times. The chain has TRBV5-4 and TRBJ2-1; TRBD2 matches 9 bases. Losses at the gene ends were 4 bases for V and 9 bases for J; bases not matched to a gene: 5. The CDR3 extends over 13 amino acids. Germline V gene data show CDR1 as SGHNT and CDR2 as YYREEE (reference sequence). CDR3 bases: TGTGCCAGCAGCCCAGGGACTAGCCCTGAGCAGTTCTTC. Translation gives CASSPGTSPEQFF.

This chain uses TRBV9 with TRBJ2-1, with a weak D call TRBD2 (7 bases). Trimming shortened V by 4 bases and J by 9 bases, and 14 bases separated the two germline ends. The germline V gene encodes CDR1 SGDLS and CDR2 YYNGEE. The CDR3 has 13 amino acids. CDR3 nucleotides: TGTGCCAGCAGCTGGGGAGGGGGGCGTGAGCAGTTCTTC. Its protein is CASSWGGGREQFF.

A remark on this clone: The junction does not match germline at one end; this may be a read error. The chain joins TRBV5-1 to TRBJ1-1; 8 bases map to TRBD1. The germline gives CDR1 SGHRS, CDR2 YFSETQ. The length of the CDR3 is 17 residues. The CDR3 here is CASSLDPGGLRNIEAFF. CDR3 sequence (DNA): TGCGCCAGCAGCTTGGATCCAGGGGGCTTGAGGAACATTGAAGCTTTCTTT.

This clone appeared a few times. The V call is TRBV14, the J call TRBJ2-1, with 10 positions matching TRBD2. The CDR3 length is 17 residues. Germline V gene sequence: CDR1 SGHDN, CDR2 FVKESK. With 4 bases clipped from V and 2 bases from J, the junction kept 8 bases outside the gene matches. Here the CDR3 DNA reads TGTGCCAGCAGCCCCCTAGTGGGACTAGCGCCCTACAATGAGCAGTTCTTC. This sequence encodes CASSPLVGLAPYNEQFF.

This clone was counted only a few times. The rearrangement uses TRBV19 and TRBJ2-2; 7 bases line up with TRBD2. V was pared by 5 bases and J by 2 bases, with 5 bases of the junction left unmatched. CDR1 and CDR2 (germline): LNHDA, SQIVND (reference sequence). The CDR3 runs to 15 residues. The CDR3 DNA sequence: TGTGCCAGTAGTCGGACTAGGGCCAACACCGGGGAGCTGTTTTTT. Translating gives CASSRTRANTGELFF.

This clone appeared a few times. The gene calls are TRBV27 and TRBJ2-7; tentatively, D is TRBD1 (6 bases). Trimming left V 7 bases short and J 2 bases short, with 18 bases between. The CDR3 spans 15 residues. CDR1 MNHEY and CDR2 SMNVEV come from the germline V gene (reference sequence). The CDR3: CASIYRQDITYEQYF. The CDR3 DNA reads TGTGCCAGCATATATCGACAGGATATTACCTACGAGCAGTACTTC.

The sample holds a few counts of this clone. The genes are TRBV28 and TRBJ2-7; weak D call: TRBD2 (5 bases). V gave up 7 bases and J gave up 2 bases, with 15 bases separating them. In germline, CDR1 is MDHEN, CDR2 SYDVKM. This CDR3 has 14 residues. Here the CDR3 reads CASTPRAGTYEQYF. In DNA, the CDR3 is TGTGCCAGCACCCCGAGGGCAGGCACCTACGAGCAGTACTTC.

With respect to this clone: A single base is all that separates this from a far larger clone, so a read error is likely. The rearrangement links TRBV6-5 to TRBJ1-1; tentative D call: TRBD1 (5 bases). The DNA matches TRBJ2-2 better at its end, which makes the J call doubtful. Germline assignment: CDR1 MNHEY and CDR2 SVGAGI. CDR3 length equals 15 residues. CDR3 amino acids: CASSYATDNTGELFF. Written as DNA, the CDR3 is TGTGCCAGCAGTTACGCGACAGATAACACAGGGGAGCTGTTTTTT.

CDR3 loop: CASSLRASGYYEQYF. Here the CDR3 DNA reads TGTGCCAGCAGTCTCCGAGCTAGCGGGTACTACGAGCAGTACTTC. The chain is built from TRBV27 and TRBJ2-7; 8 nucleotides line up with TRBD2. Germline V gives CDR1 MNHEY, CDR2 SMNVEV (reference sequence). With 5 bases clipped from V and 3 bases from J, the junction kept 9 bases outside the gene matches. This CDR3 has 15 residues.

The chain employs TRBV4-1 and TRBJ2-5, with 10 nucleotides matching TRBD2. Near its end, the DNA agrees better with TRBJ2-7, so the J call may be wrong. The germline V gene encodes CDR1 MGHRA and CDR2 YSYEKL. The CDR3 has 16 residues. In nucleotides, the CDR3 is TGCGCCAGCAGCCAAGGGCTAGCGGGGGTCTCCTACGAGCAGTACTTC. Translation: CASSQGLAGVSYEQYF.

Concerning this clone: One end of the junction is discordant with germline, which a read error may explain. The chain joins TRBV7-9 to TRBJ2-6, with D perhaps being TRBD1 or TRBD2 (6 bases each). Germline V gene lookup returns CDR1 SEHNR and CDR2 FQNEAQ (reference sequence). This CDR3 comprises 16 residues. As DNA, the CDR3 is TGTGCCAGCACCTTAGGGGGACTCTCTGGGGCCAACGTCCTGACTTTC. As protein: CASTLGGLSGANVLTF.

This clone was picked up a small number of times. This rearrangement joins TRBV18 to TRBJ1-3; D is uncertain. This CDR3 is 15 amino acids long. The V and J ends lost 0 bases and 2 bases respectively, with 8 bases between them. Germline V CDR1 and CDR2: KGHSH, LQKENI. Here the CDR3 DNA reads TGTGCCAGCTCACCACCAACGGTAACTGGAAACACCATATATTTT. The encoded protein is CASSPPTVTGNTIYF.

The gene calls are TRBV5-4 and TRBJ2-3; 10 nucleotides match TRBD2. The CDR3 sequence is 15 residues long. Germline trimming cut 4 bases from V and 3 bases from J; bases unmatched to any gene: 5. Germline CDR1 reads SGHNT; CDR2 reads YYREEE (reference sequence). The CDR3 loop reads CASSRASGSTDTQYF. Here the CDR3 DNA reads TGTGCCAGCAGCAGGGCTAGCGGGAGTACAGATACGCAGTATTTT.

This clone was counted a few times. The J gene is TRBJ2-1, the V gene TRBV6-5; 7 bases map to TRBD2. Trimming at V came to 5 bases and at J to 2 bases, leaving 6 bases not matched to a gene. CDR3 size: 15 residues. In germline, CDR1 is MNHEY, CDR2 SVGAGI. The CDR3 reads CASSTSSGAYNEQFF. CDR3 coding DNA: TGTGCCAGCAGTACCTCTAGCGGAGCCTACAATGAGCAGTTCTTC.

The chain is built from TRBV14 and TRBJ2-1, with 13 bases lining up with TRBD2. Germline V gene lookup returns CDR1 SGHDN and CDR2 FVKESK. The CDR3 length is 20 residues. The V segment lost 1 base and the J segment 2 bases; nucleotides outside the gene matches: 11. This chain's CDR3 is CASSQGIWWGTSGAYNEQFF. The CDR3, as DNA: TGTGCCAGCAGCCAAGGCATATGGTGGGGGACTAGCGGGGCCTACAATGAGCAGTTCTTC.

J is TRBJ2-2 and V is TRBV10-3; 7 bases line up with TRBD2. The germline V gene has CDR1 ENHRY and CDR2 SYGVKD. CDR3 size: 16 residues. The J segment lost 6 bases and the V segment lost 0 bases, leaving 7 bases of the junction unmatched. This chain's CDR3 is CAISESTAGMAGELFF. The DNA of the CDR3 is TGTGCCATCAGTGAGTCAACAGCGGGAATGGCCGGGGAGCTGTTTTTT.

The rearrangement joins TRBV7-9 to TRBJ2-3, with TRBD2 identical over 13 bases. The J segment lost 3 bases and the V segment lost 7 bases, leaving 7 bases of the junction unmatched. The CDR3 sequence is 16 residues long. CDR1 and CDR2 (germline): SEHNR, FQNEAQ (reference sequence). The CDR3 sequence: CASKGWTSGRTDTQYF. The CDR3 DNA reads as TGTGCCAGCAAAGGATGGACTAGCGGGAGAACAGATACGCAGTATTTT.

This clone was observed a handful of times. The chain recombines TRBV19 with TRBJ1-5; 7 nucleotides match TRBD1. This CDR3 has 15 residues. V lost 4 bases, J lost 5 bases, and 8 bases stayed unmatched. CDR1 LNHDA and CDR2 SQIVND come from the germline V gene (reference sequence). As DNA, the CDR3 is TGTGCCAGTAGTACCTACCGGACAGGACATCAGCCCCAGCATTTT. Its protein is CASSTYRTGHQPQHF. Complete variable domain (other parts from reference TRBV19 and TRBJ1-5): DGGITQSPKYLFRKEGQNVTLSCEQNLNHDAMYWYRQDPGQGLRLIYYSQIVNDFQKGDIAEGYSVSREKKESFPLTVTSAQKNPTAFYLCASSTYRTGHQPQHFGDGTRLSIL.

The genes are TRBV6-1 and TRBJ1-1, with D hard to call. Trimming left V 5 bases short and J 4 bases short, with 17 bases between. The germline V gene encodes CDR1 MNHNS and CDR2 SASEGT. There are 15 residues in the CDR3. The CDR3 loop is CASSTGRTRGTEAFF. The CDR3 DNA is TGTGCCAGCAGTACGGGGAGAACCAGAGGCACTGAAGCTTTCTTT.

The V gene is TRBV7-9, the J gene TRBJ2-2, with D perhaps TRBD1 (6 bases). Trimming shortened V by 5 bases and J by 5 bases, and 18 bases separated the two germline ends. The germline V gene encodes CDR1 SEHNR and CDR2 FQNEAQ (reference sequence). There are 16 residues in the CDR3. As DNA, the CDR3 is TGTGCCAGCAGCCTAGGCCAGGGGCTGGTTACCGGGGAGCTGTTTTTT. This sequence encodes CASSLGQGLVTGELFF. The entire variable domain, with the rest obtained from reference TRBV7-9 and TRBJ2-2, is as follows: DTGVSQNPRHKITKRGQNVTFRCDPISEHNRLYWYRQTLGQGPEFLTYFQNEAQLEKSRLLSDRFSAERPKGSFSTLEIQRTEQGDSAMYLCASSLGQGLVTGELFFGEGSRLTVL.

This clone was seen only a few times. This chain joins TRBV10-3 and TRBJ2-3; no firm D call. The CDR3 has 12 residues. V shed 8 bases and J shed 2 bases, with 8 bases lying between them. Per the germline V gene, CDR1 is ENHRY and CDR2 is SYGVKD. The chain's CDR3 is CAIAHNTDTQYF. The CDR3 coding sequence is TGTGCCATCGCCCACAACACAGATACGCAGTATTTT.

The chain joins TRBV14 to TRBJ1-1; D is perhaps TRBD1 (5 bases). CDR3 length: 14 residues. Trimming shortened V by 1 base and J by 5 bases, and 11 bases separated the two germline ends. Germline CDR1 and CDR2: SGHDN and FVKESK. CDR3 region: CASSQVSGETEAFF. CDR3 coding DNA: TGTGCCAGCAGCCAAGTATCGGGGGAAACTGAAGCTTTCTTT.

The chain has TRBV28 and TRBJ1-1; D is undetermined. CDR3 size: 14 residues. Between the trimmed V and J ends, which lost 3 bases and 6 bases, there was a span of 14 bases. Per germline, CDR1 MDHEN and CDR2 SYDVKM. The CDR3 protein is CASSFRGIIAEAFF. The CDR3 region has the DNA TGTGCCAGCAGTTTTCGAGGGATCATCGCTGAAGCTTTCTTT. Full variable domain (outside the CDR3, taken from reference TRBV28 and TRBJ1-1): DVKVTQSSRYLVKRTGEKVFLECVQDMDHENMFWYRQDPGLGLRLIYFSYDVKMKEKGDIPEGYSVSREKKERFSLILESASTNQTSMYLCASSFRGIIAEAFFGQGTRLTVV.

This clone turned up a few times. The chain is built from TRBV19 and TRBJ1-6, with a tentative D call TRBD1 (6 bases). The V end lost 5 bases, the J end lost 6 bases, and 17 bases lay between the germline ends. This CDR3 has 16 residues. The germline V gene has CDR1 LNHDA and CDR2 SQIVND (reference sequence). The CDR3 bases are TGTGCCAGTAGTGACCCGACAGGAGTTCGTAATTCACCCCTCCACTTT. Its protein is CASSDPTGVRNSPLHF.

This clone was picked up a small number of times. V is TRBV7-9 and J is TRBJ2-1; 8 nucleotides align to TRBD2. J gave up 4 bases and V 5 bases, and 7 bases lay outside the gene matches. The germline gives CDR1 SEHNR, CDR2 FQNEAQ (reference sequence). CDR3 length: 15 amino acids. The CDR3 reads CASSTRVAGYNEQFF. CDR3 DNA: TGTGCCAGCAGCACCCGGGTAGCGGGGTACAATGAGCAGTTCTTC.

J is TRBJ2-7 and V is TRBV6-5; 7 bases align to TRBD2. The CDR3 is 16 amino acids. The trim removed 4 bases at V and 1 base at J, leaving 10 bases unmatched. Germline CDR1 and CDR2: MNHEY and SVGAGI. CDR3 DNA sequence: TGTGCCAGCAGTTCCCGGGGAGCGGGACGGTCCTACGAGCAGTACTTC. It is translated as CASSSRGAGRSYEQYF.

This clone appeared a few times. The chain joins TRBV11-2 to TRBJ2-5; no clear D gene. Germline V gives CDR1 SGHAT, CDR2 FQNNGV. V shed 3 bases and J shed 5 bases, with 7 bases lying between them. This CDR3 spans 12 amino acids. The CDR3, as DNA: TGTGCCAGCAGCTTGATGAGGGAGACCCAGTACTTC. Amino acids: CASSLMRETQYF.

This clone came up a few times. The chain is built from TRBV5-1 and TRBJ1-4, with 8 bases fitting TRBD1. Germline CDR1 is SGHRS and CDR2 is YFSETQ. The V segment lost 5 bases and the J segment 0 bases; nucleotides outside the gene matches: 15. The CDR3 contains 19 residues. The DNA of the CDR3 is TGCGCCAGCAGGGAGGGACAGGCGCTACTTATAACAACTAATGAAAAACTGTTTTTT. Translation gives CASREGQALLITTNEKLFF.